This record looks at one T cell receptor beta chain sequence and its context. The method was immunoSEQ multiplex PCR; TCRdb's version includes in-frame clones alone and lacks a portion of them. The table has roughly 120,000 clones, around four fifths seen once; the top ten hold roughly 20%. The length of the CDR3 is 14 residues. V was shortened by 4 bases and J by 9 bases, with 19 bases between the two germline ends. Germline V gives CDR1 SGHTS, CDR2 YDEGEE. This record comes from a study of blood T cell repertoires in COVID-19. Study context: The analysed material was cDNA or gDNA that came from T cells, B-cell-depleted T cells, or PBMCs.

The chain combines TRBV5-8 with TRBJ1-1; D call uncertain. The TCR originated in a woman aged 55-69 years with acute or convalescent COVID-19. Sequencing was performed on peripheral blood. The CDR3 sequence is CASSPPPDTMKAFF. The CDR3 nucleotides read TGTGCCAGCAGCCCCCCACCCGACACGATGAAAGCTTTCTTT.